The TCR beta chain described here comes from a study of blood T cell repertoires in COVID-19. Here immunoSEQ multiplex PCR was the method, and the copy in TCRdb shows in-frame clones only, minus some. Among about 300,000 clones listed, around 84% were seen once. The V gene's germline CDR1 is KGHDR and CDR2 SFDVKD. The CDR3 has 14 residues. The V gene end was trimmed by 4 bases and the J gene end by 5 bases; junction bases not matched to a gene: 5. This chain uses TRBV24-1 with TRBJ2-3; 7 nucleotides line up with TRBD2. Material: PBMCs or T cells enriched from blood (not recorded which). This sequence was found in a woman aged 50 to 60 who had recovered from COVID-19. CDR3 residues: CATSDASGGDTQYF. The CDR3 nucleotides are TGTGCCACCAGTGACGCGTCGGGGGGAGATACGCAGTATTTT.